These 7 T cell receptor beta chains originate from one sample sequenced in a study of HIV-infected patients and healthy controls. Follow-up blood was drawn about 14 weeks, roughly three months, after antiretroviral therapy began. Whole blood was used without fractionation, so all unsorted peripheral T cells were included. Alpha and beta constant-region primers primed reverse transcription of around 500 ng RNA. Alpha and beta chain libraries were made separately by chain-specific third strand synthesis with multiplexing indices. TCRdb ran MiXCR on the 5' RACE reads and lists one entry per CDR3 protein. The sample consists of 5,000 to 6,500 distinct CDR3 sequences, 20% to 25% of them appearing once. This material consisted of blood, taken during antiretroviral therapy. The receptors were sampled from an adult with HIV infection.

This clonotype showed up many times. The chain carries TRBV6-5 and TRBJ2-7; 7 bases are a match to TRBD1. The ends lost 6 bases at V and 2 bases at J; junction bases unmatched: 4. From germline, CDR1 is MNHEY and CDR2 SVGAGI. This CDR3 comprises 13 residues. For the CDR3, the DNA is TGTGCCAGCAGCATAACAGGGGCCTACGAGCAGTACTTC. Residues: CASSITGAYEQYF.

This clonotype has at least ten counts. V and J are TRBV6-4 and TRBJ2-1; 9 bases map to TRBD1. CDR3 length: 15 amino acids. Germline V gene sequence: CDR1 MRHNA, CDR2 SNTAGT. V shed 5 bases, J shed 8 bases, and the junction held 10 bases outside the gene matches. CDR3 loop: CASSSTGTGFHEQFF. The CDR3 nucleotides are TGTGCCAGCAGTTCTACCGGGACAGGGTTCCATGAGCAGTTCTTC.

This clonotype occurred once. A read error may produce the germline difference seen at one junction end. The chain carries TRBV3-1 and TRBJ1-5; 7 nucleotides match TRBD1. CDR1 is LGHDT, CDR2 YNNKEL, per germline (reference sequence). The CDR3 is made up of 15 amino acids. The CDR3 loop is CASSQGGGGNQPKHF. The CDR3 nucleotides are TGTGCAAGCAGCCAAGGGGGCGGGGGCAATCAGCCCAAGCATTTT.

The V call is TRBV30, the J call TRBJ2-1; 7 bases are shared with TRBD2. Germline V lookup: CDR1 GTSNPN, CDR2 SVGIG (reference sequence). The CDR3 covers 16 residues. V was clipped by 1 base and J by 1 base; unmatched bases: 7. The CDR3, as DNA: TGTGCCTGGAGTGGACCATATAGCGGGTCCTACAATGAGCAGTTCTTC. It encodes CAWSGPYSGSYNEQFF.

This clonotype was detected many times. The chain couples TRBV19 to TRBJ1-1; D not certain. Looked up from germline, CDR1 is LNHDA and CDR2 is SQIVND (reference sequence). Trimming stripped 1 base from V and 2 bases from J, with 5 bases between. The CDR3 sequence is 13 residues long. The CDR3 loop is CASSIVPNTEAFF. The CDR3, as DNA: TGTGCCAGTAGTATAGTCCCTAACACTGAAGCTTTCTTT.

This clonotype is labeled medium-sized (0.01 to 0.1%). V and J are TRBV12-3 or TRBV12-4 and TRBJ2-5; D uncertain. The CDR3 extends over 14 amino acids. V was pared by 1 base and J by 1 base, with 7 bases between. CDR3 in amino acids: CASSLVSAQETQYF. The CDR3 bases are TGTGCCAGCAGTTTAGTCTCGGCCCAAGAGACCCAGTACTTC.

By share, this clonotype counts as medium-sized. The V and J genes are TRBV5-1 and TRBJ2-7; 7 bases agree with TRBD1. There are 14 residues in the CDR3. In germline, CDR1 is SGHRS, CDR2 YFSETQ. The junction had 8 bases not matched to a gene; V was cut back by 4 bases and J by 4 bases. CDR3 sequence (DNA): TGCGCCAGCAGCATGACAGGGAATGGGTACGAGCAGTACTTC. This codes for CASSMTGNGYEQYF. The entire variable domain, with the rest obtained from reference TRBV5-1 and TRBJ2-7, is as follows: KAGVTQTPRYLIKTRGQQVTLSCSPISGHRSVSWYQQTPGQGLQFLFEYFSETQRNKGNFPGRFSGRQFSNSRSEMNVSTLELGDSALYLCASSMTGNGYEQYFGPGTRLTVT.